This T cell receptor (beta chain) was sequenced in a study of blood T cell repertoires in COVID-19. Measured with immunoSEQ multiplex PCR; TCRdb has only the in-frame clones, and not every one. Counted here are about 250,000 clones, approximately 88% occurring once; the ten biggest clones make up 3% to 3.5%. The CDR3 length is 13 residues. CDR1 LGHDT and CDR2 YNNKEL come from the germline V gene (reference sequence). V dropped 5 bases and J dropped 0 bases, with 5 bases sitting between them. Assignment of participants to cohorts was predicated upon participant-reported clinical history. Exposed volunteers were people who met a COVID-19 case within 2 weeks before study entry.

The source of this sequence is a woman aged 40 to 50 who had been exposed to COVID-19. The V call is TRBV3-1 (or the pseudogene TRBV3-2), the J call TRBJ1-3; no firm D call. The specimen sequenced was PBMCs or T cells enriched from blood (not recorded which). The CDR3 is CASSESSGNTIYF. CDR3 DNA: TGTGCCAGCAGCGAGAGCTCTGGAAACACCATATATTTT.